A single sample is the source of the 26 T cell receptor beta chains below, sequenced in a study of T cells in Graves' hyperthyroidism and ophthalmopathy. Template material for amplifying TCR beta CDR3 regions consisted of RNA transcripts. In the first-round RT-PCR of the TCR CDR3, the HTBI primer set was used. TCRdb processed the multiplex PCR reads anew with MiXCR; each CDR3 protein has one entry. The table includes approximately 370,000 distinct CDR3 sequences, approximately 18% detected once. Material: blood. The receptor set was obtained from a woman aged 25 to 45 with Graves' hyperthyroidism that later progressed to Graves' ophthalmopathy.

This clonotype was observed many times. In DNA form, the CDR3 reads TGTGCCAGCAGCTTAGGGACCGGTCGGGGAGAGACCCAGTACTTC. It translates to CASSLGTGRGETQYF. The gene calls are TRBV28 and TRBJ2-5; either TRBD1 or TRBD2 may fit D (5 bases each). The CDR3 spans 15 residues. Trimming cost V 6 bases and J 4 bases, with 18 bases left between them. Germline loops: CDR1 MDHEN, CDR2 SYDVKM.

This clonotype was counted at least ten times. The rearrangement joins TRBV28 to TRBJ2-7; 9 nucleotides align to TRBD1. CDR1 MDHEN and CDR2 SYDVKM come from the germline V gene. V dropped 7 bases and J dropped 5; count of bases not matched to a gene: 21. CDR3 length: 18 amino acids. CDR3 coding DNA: TGTGCCAGCAACTCTAACAGGGGGCGCATTAGCGGGTTCAACGAGCAGTACTTC. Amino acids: CASNSNRGRISGFNEQYF.

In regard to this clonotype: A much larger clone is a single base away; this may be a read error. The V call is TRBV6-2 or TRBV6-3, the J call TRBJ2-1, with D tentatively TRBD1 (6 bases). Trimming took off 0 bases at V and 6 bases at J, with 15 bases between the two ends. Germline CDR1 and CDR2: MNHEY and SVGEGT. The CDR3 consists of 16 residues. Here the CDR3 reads CASSYSPGRGRNEQFF. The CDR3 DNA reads TGTGCCAGCAGTTACTCTCCGGGCAGGGGCCGCAATGAGCAGTTCTTC.

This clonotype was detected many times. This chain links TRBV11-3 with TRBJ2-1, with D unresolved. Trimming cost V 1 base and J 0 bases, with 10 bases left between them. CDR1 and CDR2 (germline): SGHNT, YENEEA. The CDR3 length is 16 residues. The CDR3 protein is CASSLARGSSYNEQFF. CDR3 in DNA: TGTGCCAGCAGCTTAGCTCGAGGAAGCTCCTACAATGAGCAGTTCTTC. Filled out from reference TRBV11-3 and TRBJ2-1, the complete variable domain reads EAGVVQSPRYKIIEKKQPVAFWCNPISGHNTLYWYLQNLGQGPELLIRYENEEAVDDSQLPKDRFSAERLKGVDSTLKIQPAELGDSAVYLCASSLARGSSYNEQFFGPGTRLTVL.

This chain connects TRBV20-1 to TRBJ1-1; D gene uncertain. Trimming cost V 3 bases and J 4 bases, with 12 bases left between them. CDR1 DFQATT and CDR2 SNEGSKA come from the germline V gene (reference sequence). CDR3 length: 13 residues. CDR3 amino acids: CSASVLVGTEAFF. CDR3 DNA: TGCAGTGCTAGCGTCTTGGTAGGCACTGAAGCTTTCTTT.

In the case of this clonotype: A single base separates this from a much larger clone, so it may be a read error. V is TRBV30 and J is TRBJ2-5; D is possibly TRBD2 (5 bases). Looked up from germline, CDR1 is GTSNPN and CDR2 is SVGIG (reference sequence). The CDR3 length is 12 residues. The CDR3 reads CAWKGSKETQDF. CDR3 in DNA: TGTGCCTGGAAAGGGAGCAAGGAGACCCAGGACTTC.

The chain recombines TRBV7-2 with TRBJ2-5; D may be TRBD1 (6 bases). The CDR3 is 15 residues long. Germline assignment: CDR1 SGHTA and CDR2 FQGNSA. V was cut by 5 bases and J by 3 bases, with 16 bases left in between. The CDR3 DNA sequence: TGTGCCAGCAGCATTATGCAGGGGTGGGAAGAGACCCAGTACTTC. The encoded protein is CASSIMQGWEETQYF.

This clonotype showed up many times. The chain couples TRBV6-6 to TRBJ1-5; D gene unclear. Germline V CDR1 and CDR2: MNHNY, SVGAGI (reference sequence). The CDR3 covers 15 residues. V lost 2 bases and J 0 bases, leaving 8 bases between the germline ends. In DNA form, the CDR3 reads TGTGCCAGCAGTTACAACCATAATAGCAATCAGCCCCAGCATTTT. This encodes CASSYNHNSNQPQHF.

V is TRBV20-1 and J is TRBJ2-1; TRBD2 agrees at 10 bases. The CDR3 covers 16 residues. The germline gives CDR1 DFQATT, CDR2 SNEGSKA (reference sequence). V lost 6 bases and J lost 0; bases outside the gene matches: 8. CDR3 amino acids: CSAEPRTSGSYNEQFF. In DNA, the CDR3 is TGCAGTGCCGAACCCCGGACTAGCGGCTCCTACAATGAGCAGTTCTTC.

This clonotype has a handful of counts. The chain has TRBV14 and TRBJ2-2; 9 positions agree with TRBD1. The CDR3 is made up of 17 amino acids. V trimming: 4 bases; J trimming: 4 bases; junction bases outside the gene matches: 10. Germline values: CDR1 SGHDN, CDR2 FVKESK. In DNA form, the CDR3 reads TGTGCCAGCAGCCGCCCGGGGACAGGGCTAGGCACCGGGGAGCTGTTTTTT. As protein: CASSRPGTGLGTGELFF.

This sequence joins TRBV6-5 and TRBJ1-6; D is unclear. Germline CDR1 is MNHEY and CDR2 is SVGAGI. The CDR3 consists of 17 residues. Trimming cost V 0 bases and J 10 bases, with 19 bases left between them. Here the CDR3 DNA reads TGTGCCAGCAGTTACTCTGGCGGTATTCGAGTGGACTCACCCCTCCACTTT. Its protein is CASSYSGGIRVDSPLHF.

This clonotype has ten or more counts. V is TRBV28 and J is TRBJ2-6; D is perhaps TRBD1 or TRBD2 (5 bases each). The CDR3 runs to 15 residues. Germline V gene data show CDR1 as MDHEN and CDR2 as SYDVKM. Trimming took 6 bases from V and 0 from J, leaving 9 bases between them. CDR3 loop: CASSHGGSGANVLTF. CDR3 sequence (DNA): TGTGCCAGCAGCCATGGGGGCTCTGGGGCCAACGTCCTGACTTTC.

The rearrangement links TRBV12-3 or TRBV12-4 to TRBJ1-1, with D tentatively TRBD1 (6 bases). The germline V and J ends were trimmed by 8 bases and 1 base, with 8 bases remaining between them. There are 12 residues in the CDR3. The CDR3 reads CASQQGNTEAFF. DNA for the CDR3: TGTGCCAGCCAACAGGGGAACACTGAAGCTTTCTTT.

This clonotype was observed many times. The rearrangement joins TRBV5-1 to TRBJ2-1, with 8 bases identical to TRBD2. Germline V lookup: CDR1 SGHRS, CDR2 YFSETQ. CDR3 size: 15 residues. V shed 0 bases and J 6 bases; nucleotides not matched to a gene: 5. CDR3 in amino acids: CASSLVAGGLNEQFF. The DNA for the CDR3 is TGCGCCAGCAGCTTGGTGGCGGGGGGCCTCAATGAGCAGTTCTTC.

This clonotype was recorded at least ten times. The CDR3 reads CASSNMPGTGGNQINYGYTF. CDR3 sequence (DNA): TGTGCCAGCAGCAACATGCCCGGGACAGGGGGGAATCAAATTAACTATGGCTACACCTTC. This sequence joins TRBV28 and TRBJ1-2; TRBD1 matches at 11 bases. The CDR3 sequence is 20 residues long. Germline CDR1 MDHEN, CDR2 SYDVKM. The V segment lost 6 bases and the J segment 1 base; nucleotides outside the gene matches: 19.

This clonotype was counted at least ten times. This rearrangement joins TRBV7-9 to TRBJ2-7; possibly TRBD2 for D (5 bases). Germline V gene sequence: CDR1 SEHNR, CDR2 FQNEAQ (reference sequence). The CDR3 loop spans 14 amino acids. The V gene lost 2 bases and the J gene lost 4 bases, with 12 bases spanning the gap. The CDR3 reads CASSLPGSSYEQYF. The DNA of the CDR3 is TGTGCCAGCAGCTTACCGGGGAGTTCGTACGAGCAGTACTTC.

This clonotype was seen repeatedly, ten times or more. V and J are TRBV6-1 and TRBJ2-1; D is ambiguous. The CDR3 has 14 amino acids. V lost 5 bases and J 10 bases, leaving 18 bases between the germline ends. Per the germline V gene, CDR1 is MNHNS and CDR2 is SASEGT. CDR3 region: CASSKRVTEFEQFF. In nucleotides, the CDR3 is TGTGCCAGCAGTAAAAGAGTAACAGAGTTCGAGCAGTTCTTC.

This CDR3 is CASSESDRGYQPQHF. The CDR3 DNA reads as TGCGCCAGCAGTGAGTCTGACAGGGGATACCAGCCCCAGCATTTT. The chain uses TRBV10-2 and TRBJ1-5; TRBD1 aligns across 8 bases. This CDR3 region has 15 residues. CDR1 is WSHSY and CDR2 is SAAADI in the germline V gene. V was pared by 0 bases and J by 7 bases, with 5 bases of the junction left unmatched.

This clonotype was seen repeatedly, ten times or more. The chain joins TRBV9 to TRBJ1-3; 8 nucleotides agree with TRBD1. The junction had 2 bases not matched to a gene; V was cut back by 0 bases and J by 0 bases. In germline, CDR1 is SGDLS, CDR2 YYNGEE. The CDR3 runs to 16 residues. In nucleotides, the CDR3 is TGTGCCAGCAGCGTAGGACAGGGGAACTCTGGAAACACCATATATTTT. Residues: CASSVGQGNSGNTIYF. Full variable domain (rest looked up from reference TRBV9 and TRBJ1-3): DSGVTQTPKHLITATGQRVTLRCSPRSGDLSVYWYQQSLDQGLQFLIQYYNGEERAKGNILERFSAQQFPDLHSELNLSSLELGDSALYFCASSVGQGNSGNTIYFGEGSWLTVV.

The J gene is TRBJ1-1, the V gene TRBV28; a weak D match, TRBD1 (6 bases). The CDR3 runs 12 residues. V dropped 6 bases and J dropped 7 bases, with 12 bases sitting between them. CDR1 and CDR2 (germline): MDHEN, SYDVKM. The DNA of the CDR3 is TGTGCCAGCAGCCTGAGGGGGGGTGAAGCTTTCTTT. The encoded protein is CASSLRGGEAFF.

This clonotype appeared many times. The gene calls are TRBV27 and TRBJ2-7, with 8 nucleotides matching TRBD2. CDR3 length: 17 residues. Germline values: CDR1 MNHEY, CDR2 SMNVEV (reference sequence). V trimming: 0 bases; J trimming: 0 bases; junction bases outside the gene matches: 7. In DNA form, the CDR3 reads TGTGCCAGCAGTTTATCGACGGCGGGGGGAATCTCCTACGAGCAGTACTTC. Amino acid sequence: CASSLSTAGGISYEQYF.

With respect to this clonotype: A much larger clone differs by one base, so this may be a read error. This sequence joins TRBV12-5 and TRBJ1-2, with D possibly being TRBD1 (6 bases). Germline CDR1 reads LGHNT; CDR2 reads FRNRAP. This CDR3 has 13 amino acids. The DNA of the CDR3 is TGTGCTAGTGGTGTGGGACATAACTATGGCTGCACCTTC. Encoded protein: CASGVGHNYGCTF.

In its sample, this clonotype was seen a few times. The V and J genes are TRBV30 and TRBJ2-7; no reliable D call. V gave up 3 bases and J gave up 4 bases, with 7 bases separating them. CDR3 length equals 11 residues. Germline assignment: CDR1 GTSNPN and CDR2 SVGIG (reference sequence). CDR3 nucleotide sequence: TGTGCCTGGAGGCTAGAGTACGAGCAGTACTTC. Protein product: CAWRLEYEQYF.

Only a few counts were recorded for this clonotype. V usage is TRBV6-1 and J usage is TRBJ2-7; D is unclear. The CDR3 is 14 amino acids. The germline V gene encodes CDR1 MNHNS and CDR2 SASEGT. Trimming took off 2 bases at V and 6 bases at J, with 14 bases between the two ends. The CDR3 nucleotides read TGTGCCAGCAGTGAATACGGTGCGGAGACCGAGCAGTACTTC. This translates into CASSEYGAETEQYF.

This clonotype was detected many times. The CDR3 spells CASSYSDRGYEQYF. CDR3 nucleotides: TGTGCCAGCAGTTACTCGGACAGGGGCTACGAGCAGTACTTC. V gene TRBV6-5 combines with J gene TRBJ2-7, with 9 positions matching TRBD1. Per the germline V gene, CDR1 is MNHEY and CDR2 is SVGAGI. CDR3 length: 14 residues. Trimming removed 0 bases from V and 3 bases from J; junction bases left unmatched: 0.

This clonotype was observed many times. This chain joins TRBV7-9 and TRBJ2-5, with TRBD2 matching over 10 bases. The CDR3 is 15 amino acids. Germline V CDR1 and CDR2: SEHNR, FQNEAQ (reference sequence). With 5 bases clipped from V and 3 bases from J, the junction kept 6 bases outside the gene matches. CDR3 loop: CASSARTSGEETQYF. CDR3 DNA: TGTGCCAGCAGCGCGCGGACTAGCGGCGAAGAGACCCAGTACTTC.